A selection of T cell receptor beta chains follows, all from one sample in a study of T-cell memory formation after mild COVID-19. Via MiXCR, TCRdb re-called the 5' RACE reads, giving one row per CDR3 protein. Here the sample spans 550,000 to 650,000 distinct CDR3 sequences, roughly a sixth being singletons. The sample taken for sequencing was PBMCs or a T cell subset sorted from them (not recorded which). The receptors derive from an adult woman who had mild COVID-19 (a few samples of this study predate the infection). Cell type and time point are not known. Each CDR3 is given with its conserved first and last residue. The D gene is left open where the match is weak. Part of the rows lack a size; the others show once, few, many or a class for expanded clones.

clone_size,v_call,j_call,d_call,cdr3_aa,cdr3_nt
-,TRBV5-6,TRBJ2-3,TRBD2,CASSWGSGSGTDTQYF,TGTGCCAGCAGCTGGGGGAGCGGGAGTGGCACAGATACGCAGTATTTT
-,TRBV7-2,TRBJ2-7,TRBD1,CASSLVGRTGWDEQYF,TGTGCCAGCAGCTTAGTGGGGCGGACAGGGTGGGACGAGCAGTACTTC
few,TRBV9,TRBJ2-7,-,CASSVATANYEQYF,TGTGCCAGCAGCGTAGCTACAGCGAACTACGAGCAGTACTTC
-,TRBV5-1,TRBJ1-1,-,CASSLSLGTEAFF,TGCGCCAGCAGCTTGAGCCTGGGCACTGAAGCTTTCTTT
few,TRBV18,TRBJ2-7,-,CASSPQVARQRGSGRRLEIYEQYF,TGTGCCAGCTCACCACAGGTCGCTCGGCAGCGAGGATCTGGGCGGAGGTTGGAAATCTACGAGCAGTACTTC
-,TRBV5-1,TRBJ2-2,-,CASSPPVAGELFF,TGCGCCAGCAGCCCCCCTGTGGCCGGGGAGCTGTTTTTT
few,TRBV9,TRBJ2-2,TRBD2,CASSVLAGGGLLNTGELFF,TGTGCCAGCAGCGTCCTAGCGGGGGGAGGCTTGCTCAACACCGGGGAGCTGTTTTTT
many,TRBV2,TRBJ1-6,-,CASSVSNSPLHF,TGTGCCAGCAGTGTATCGAATTCACCCCTCCACTTT
-,TRBV5-1,TRBJ2-3,-,CASSLSGYADTQYF,TGCGCCAGCAGCTTAAGCGGGTACGCGGATACGCAGTATTTT
-,TRBV5-1,TRBJ2-2,TRBD2,CASSLAAAGAGTGELFF,TGCGCCAGCAGCCTGGCCGCAGCGGGAGCTGGCACCGGGGAGCTGTTTTTT
few,TRBV14,TRBJ2-3,-,CASSDQRLDTQYF,TGTGCCAGCAGCGACCAAAGACTAGATACGCAGTATTTT
-,TRBV3-1,TRBJ2-3,-,CASSPQAGLSTDTQYF,TGTGCCAGCAGCCCCCAGGCAGGCCTCTCCACAGATACGCAGTATTTT
-,TRBV7-6,TRBJ2-1,TRBD2,CASSHVASGVYNEQFF,TGTGCCAGCAGCCACGTGGCTAGCGGGGTCTACAATGAGCAGTTCTTC
-,TRBV7-2,TRBJ2-7,-,CASSLNVIAQLYF,TGTGCCAGCAGCTTAAATGTCATTGCGCAGCTTTACTTC
few,TRBV25-1,TRBJ2-7,TRBD1,CASSVPGQGSEQYF,TGTGCCAGCAGTGTCCCGGGACAGGGCTCCGAGCAGTACTTC
-,TRBV10-3,TRBJ2-7,-,CAISQPLGVSSYEQYF,TGTGCCATCAGTCAACCATTAGGGGTGAGCTCCTACGAGCAGTACTTC
-,TRBV7-2,TRBJ1-4,-,CASSEGINEKLFF,TGTGCCAGCAGCGAAGGTATAAATGAAAAACTGTTTTTT
few,TRBV7-8,TRBJ2-3,-,CASSLKGKGEWSTDTQYF,TGTGCCAGCAGCTTAAAGGGGAAGGGGGAGTGGAGCACAGATACGCAGTATTTT
few,TRBV12-3/TRBV12-4,TRBJ2-2,-,CASSSPSVTGELFF,TGTGCCAGCAGTTCCCCGTCGGTCACCGGGGAGCTGTTTTTT
few,TRBV18,TRBJ2-7,-,CASSPPGRGGHEQYF,TGTGCCAGCTCACCACCGGGTAGGGGCGGACACGAGCAGTACTTC
-,TRBV4-3,TRBJ2-3,-,CASSQSPQPDTQYF,TGCGCCAGCAGCCAATCACCGCAGCCAGATACGCAGTATTTT
-,TRBV12-3/TRBV12-4,TRBJ2-2,-,CASSSLTGMDGGELFF,TGTGCCAGCAGTTCTCTCACAGGGATGGACGGCGGGGAGCTGTTTTTT
few,TRBV29-1,TRBJ2-3,-,CSAGSRTDTQYF,TGCAGCGCCGGGAGTCGCACAGATACGCAGTATTTT
few,TRBV14,TRBJ2-4,-,CASSHGGAGAKNIQYF,TGTGCCAGCAGCCATGGGGGAGCCGGGGCCAAAAACATTCAGTACTTC
few,TRBV7-9,TRBJ1-1,-,CASSPNRGMNTEAFF,TGTGCCAGCAGTCCCAACAGAGGTATGAACACTGAAGCTTTCTTT
-,TRBV24-1,TRBJ2-3,TRBD2,CATRPLARTSGDGDTQYF,TGTGCCACCAGACCCCTTGCTAGGACTAGCGGGGACGGGGATACGCAGTATTTT
few,TRBV2,TRBJ2-2,TRBD1,CAIRGVDRGFTGELFF,TGTGCCATCAGGGGAGTGGACAGGGGGTTCACCGGGGAGCTGTTTTTT
-,TRBV4-1,TRBJ2-3,-,CASSQSLGFSTDTQYF,TGCGCCAGCAGCCAATCCCTAGGATTTAGCACAGATACGCAGTATTTT
many,TRBV10-3,TRBJ1-2,-,CAISDTNYGYTF,TGTGCCATCAGTGACACTAACTATGGCTACACCTTC
few,TRBV2,TRBJ2-4,TRBD2,CASFGLAGLAKNIQYF,TGTGCCAGCTTCGGACTAGCGGGACTAGCCAAAAACATTCAGTACTTC
-,TRBV7-8,TRBJ1-1,-,CASSLISLRHMNTEAFF,TGTGCCAGCAGCTTAATCTCATTACGGCATATGAACACTGAAGCTTTCTTT
-,TRBV12-3/TRBV12-4,TRBJ1-6,-,CASSLGHVLNSPLHF,TGTGCCAGCAGTTTAGGTCATGTCCTGAATTCACCCCTCCACTTT
-,TRBV4-2,TRBJ1-2,-,CASSQDQRQANGYTF,TGTGCCAGCAGCCAAGATCAGCGGCAGGCGAATGGCTACACCTTC
many,TRBV27,TRBJ1-1,-,CASRPQENTEAFF,TGTGCCAGCCGACCACAAGAGAACACTGAAGCTTTCTTT
-,TRBV4-2,TRBJ2-1,TRBD2,CASSQGAGTSRSYNEQFF,TGTGCCAGCAGCCAGGGGGCCGGGACTAGCCGATCCTACAATGAGCAGTTCTTC
-,TRBV2,TRBJ2-6,TRBD1,CASRTGGFGANVLTF,TGTGCCAGCAGGACAGGGGGCTTTGGGGCCAACGTCCTGACTTTC